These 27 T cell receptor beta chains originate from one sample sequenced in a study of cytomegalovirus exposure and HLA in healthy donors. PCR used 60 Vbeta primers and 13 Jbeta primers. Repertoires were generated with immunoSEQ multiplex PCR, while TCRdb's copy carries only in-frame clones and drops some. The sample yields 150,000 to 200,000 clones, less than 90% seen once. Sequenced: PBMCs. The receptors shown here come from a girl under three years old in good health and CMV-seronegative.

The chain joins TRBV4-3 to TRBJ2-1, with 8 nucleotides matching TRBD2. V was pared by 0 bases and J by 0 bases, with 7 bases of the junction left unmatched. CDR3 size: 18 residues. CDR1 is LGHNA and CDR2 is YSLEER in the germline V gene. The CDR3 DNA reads TGCGCCAGCAGCCAAGAGGCCATAGCGGGGAGCTCCTACAATGAGCAGTTCTTC. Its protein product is CASSQEAIAGSSYNEQFF.

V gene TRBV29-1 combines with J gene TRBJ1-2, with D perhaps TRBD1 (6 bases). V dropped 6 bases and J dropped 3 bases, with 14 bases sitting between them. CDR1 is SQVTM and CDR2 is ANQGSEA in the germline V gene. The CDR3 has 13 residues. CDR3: CSVGQGLDYGYTF. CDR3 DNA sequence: TGCAGCGTCGGCCAGGGGTTAGACTATGGCTACACCTTC. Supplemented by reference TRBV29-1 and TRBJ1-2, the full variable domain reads SAVISQKPSRDICQRGTSLTIQCQVDSQVTMMFWYRQQPGQSLTLIATANQGSEATYESGFVIDKFPISRPNLTFSTLTVSNMSPEDSSIYLCSVGQGLDYGYTFGSGTRLTVV.

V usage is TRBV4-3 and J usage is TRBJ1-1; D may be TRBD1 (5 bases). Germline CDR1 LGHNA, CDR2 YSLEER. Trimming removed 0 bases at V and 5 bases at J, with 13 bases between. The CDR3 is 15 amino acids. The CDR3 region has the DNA TGCGCCAGCAGCCAAGATGGGGCCATGGGTACTGAAGCTTTCTTT. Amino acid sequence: CASSQDGAMGTEAFF.

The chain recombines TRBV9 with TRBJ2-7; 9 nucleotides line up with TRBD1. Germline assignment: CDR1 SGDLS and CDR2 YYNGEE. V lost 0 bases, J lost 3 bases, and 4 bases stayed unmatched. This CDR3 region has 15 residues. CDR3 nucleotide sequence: TGTGCCAGCAGCGTAGAGGGGGACAGGGACTACGAGCAGTACTTC. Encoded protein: CASSVEGDRDYEQYF.

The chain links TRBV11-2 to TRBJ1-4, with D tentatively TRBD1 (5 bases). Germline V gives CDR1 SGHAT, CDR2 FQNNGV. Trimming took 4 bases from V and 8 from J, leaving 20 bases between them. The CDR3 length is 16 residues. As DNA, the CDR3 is TGTGCCAGCAGCTCCCGCCCAGGGCGATTCGGGGAAAAACTGTTTTTT. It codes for CASSSRPGRFGEKLFF.

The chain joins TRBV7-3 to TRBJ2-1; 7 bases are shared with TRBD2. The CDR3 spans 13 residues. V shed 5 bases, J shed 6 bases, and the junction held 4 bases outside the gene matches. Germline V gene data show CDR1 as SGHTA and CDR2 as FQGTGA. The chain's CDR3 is CASSTRTSNEQFF. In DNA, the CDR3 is TGTGCCAGCAGCACCCGGACTAGCAATGAGCAGTTCTTC.

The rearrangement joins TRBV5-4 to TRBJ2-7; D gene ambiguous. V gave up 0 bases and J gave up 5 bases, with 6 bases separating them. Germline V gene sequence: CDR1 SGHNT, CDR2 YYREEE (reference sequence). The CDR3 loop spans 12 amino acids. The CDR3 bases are TGTGCCAGCAGCTTGGCGGAGAACGAGCAGTACTTC. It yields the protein CASSLAENEQYF.

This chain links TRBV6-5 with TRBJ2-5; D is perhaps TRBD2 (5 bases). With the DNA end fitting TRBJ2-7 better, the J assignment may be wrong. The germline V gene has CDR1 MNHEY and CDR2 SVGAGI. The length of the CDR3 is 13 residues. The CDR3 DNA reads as TGTGCCAGACCCCCTAGCCTCACCTACGAGCAGTACTTC. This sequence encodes CARPPSLTYEQYF.

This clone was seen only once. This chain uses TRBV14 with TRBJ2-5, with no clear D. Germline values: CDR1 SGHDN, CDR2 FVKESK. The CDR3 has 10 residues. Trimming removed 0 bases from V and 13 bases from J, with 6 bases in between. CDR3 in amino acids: CASSQDGPYF. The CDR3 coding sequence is TGTGCCAGCAGCCAAGATGGGCCGTACTTC. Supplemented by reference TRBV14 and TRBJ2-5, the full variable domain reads EAGVTQFPSHSVIEKGQTVTLRCDPISGHDNLYWYRRVMGKEIKFLLHFVKESKQDESGMPNNRFLAERTGGTYSTLKVQPAELEDSGVYFCASSQDGPYFGPGTRLLVL.

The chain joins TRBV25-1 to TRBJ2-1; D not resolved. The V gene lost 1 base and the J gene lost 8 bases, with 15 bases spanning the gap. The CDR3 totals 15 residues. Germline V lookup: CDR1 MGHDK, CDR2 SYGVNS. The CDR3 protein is CASSESAFPGDEQFF. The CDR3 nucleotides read TGTGCCAGCAGTGAATCTGCGTTCCCAGGCGATGAGCAGTTCTTC.

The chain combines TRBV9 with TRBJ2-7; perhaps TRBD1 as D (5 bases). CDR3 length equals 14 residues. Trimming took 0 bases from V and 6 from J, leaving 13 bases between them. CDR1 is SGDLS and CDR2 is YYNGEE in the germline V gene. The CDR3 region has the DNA TGTGCCAGCAGCGTAGGATGGGGCGGTTCCGAGCAGTACTTC. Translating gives CASSVGWGGSEQYF.

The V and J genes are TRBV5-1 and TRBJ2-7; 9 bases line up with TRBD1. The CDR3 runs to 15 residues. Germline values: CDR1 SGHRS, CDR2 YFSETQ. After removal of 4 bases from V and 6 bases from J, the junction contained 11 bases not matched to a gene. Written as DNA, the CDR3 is TGCGCCAGCAGCCCCTCGGGACAGGGAGGTCGCGAGCAGTACTTC. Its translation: CASSPSGQGGREQYF.

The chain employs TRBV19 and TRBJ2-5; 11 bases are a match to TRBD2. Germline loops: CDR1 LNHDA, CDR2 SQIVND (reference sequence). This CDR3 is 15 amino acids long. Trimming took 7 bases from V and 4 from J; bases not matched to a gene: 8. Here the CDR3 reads CASTKTSGSRETQYF. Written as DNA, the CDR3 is TGTGCCAGTACTAAAACTAGCGGGAGTCGAGAGACCCAGTACTTC.

The CDR3 DNA is TGTGCCAGCGACCGTAGGACTAGCGGGGGGTACGAGCAGTACTTC. Protein: CASDRRTSGGYEQYF. V and J are TRBV7-9 and TRBJ2-7, with 14 bases fitting TRBD2. V lost 8 bases to trimming and J lost 4 bases; unmatched junction nucleotides: 7. CDR1 is SEHNR and CDR2 is FQNEAQ in the germline V gene (reference sequence). There are 15 residues in the CDR3.

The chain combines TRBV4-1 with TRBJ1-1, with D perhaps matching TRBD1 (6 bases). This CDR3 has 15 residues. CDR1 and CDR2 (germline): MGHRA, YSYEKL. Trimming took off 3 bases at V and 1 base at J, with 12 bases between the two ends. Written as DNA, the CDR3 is TGCGCCAGCAGCCATACCAGGGGTTCGAACACTGAAGCTTTCTTT. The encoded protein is CASSHTRGSNTEAFF.

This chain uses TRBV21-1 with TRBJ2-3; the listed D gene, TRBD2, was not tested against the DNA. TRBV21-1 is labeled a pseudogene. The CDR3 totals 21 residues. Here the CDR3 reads CASSKGERGLEREPYTDTQYF. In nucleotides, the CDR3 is TGTGCCAGCAGCAAAGGGGAAAGGGGGCTAGAGCGGGAGCCATACACAGATACGCAGTATTTT.

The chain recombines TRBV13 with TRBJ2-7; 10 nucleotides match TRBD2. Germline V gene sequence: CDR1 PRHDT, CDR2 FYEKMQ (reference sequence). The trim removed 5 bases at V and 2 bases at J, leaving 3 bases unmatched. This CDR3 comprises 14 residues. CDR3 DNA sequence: TGTGCCAGCAGCGAGCGGGGGGGAACCTACGAGCAGTACTTC. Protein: CASSERGGTYEQYF.

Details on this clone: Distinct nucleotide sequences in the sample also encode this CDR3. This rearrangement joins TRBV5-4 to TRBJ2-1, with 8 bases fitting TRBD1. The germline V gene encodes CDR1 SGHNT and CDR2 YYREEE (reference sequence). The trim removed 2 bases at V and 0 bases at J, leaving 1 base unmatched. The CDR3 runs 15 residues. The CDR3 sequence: CASSLDRGSYNEQFF. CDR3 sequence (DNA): TGTGCCAGCAGCTTAGACAGGGGCTCCTACAATGAGCAGTTCTTC.

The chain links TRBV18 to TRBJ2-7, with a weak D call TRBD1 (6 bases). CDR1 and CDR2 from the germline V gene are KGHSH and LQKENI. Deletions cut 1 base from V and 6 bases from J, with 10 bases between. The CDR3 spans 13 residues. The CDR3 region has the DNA TGTGCCAGCTCACCACGGACAGCTCCCGAGCAGTACTTC. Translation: CASSPRTAPEQYF.

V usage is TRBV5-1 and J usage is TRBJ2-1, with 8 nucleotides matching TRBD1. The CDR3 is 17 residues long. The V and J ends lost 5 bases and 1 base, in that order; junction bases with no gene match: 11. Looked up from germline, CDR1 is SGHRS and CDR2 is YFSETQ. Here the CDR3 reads CASRPGQVERSYNEQFF. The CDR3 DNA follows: TGCGCCAGCAGGCCGGGACAGGTTGAGAGGTCCTACAATGAGCAGTTCTTC.

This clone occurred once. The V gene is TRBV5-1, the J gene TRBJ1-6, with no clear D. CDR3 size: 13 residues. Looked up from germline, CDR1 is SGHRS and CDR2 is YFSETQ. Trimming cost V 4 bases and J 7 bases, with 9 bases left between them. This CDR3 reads CASSLQQNSPLHF. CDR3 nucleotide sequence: TGCGCCAGCAGCCTCCAACAGAATTCACCCCTCCACTTT.

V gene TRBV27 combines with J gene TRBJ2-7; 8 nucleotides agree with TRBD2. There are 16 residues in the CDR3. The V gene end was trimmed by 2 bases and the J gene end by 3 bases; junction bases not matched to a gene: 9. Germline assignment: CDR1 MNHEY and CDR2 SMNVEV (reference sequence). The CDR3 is CASSLQGQRGHYEQYF. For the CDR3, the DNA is TGTGCCAGCAGTTTACAGGGCCAGCGGGGGCACTACGAGCAGTACTTC.

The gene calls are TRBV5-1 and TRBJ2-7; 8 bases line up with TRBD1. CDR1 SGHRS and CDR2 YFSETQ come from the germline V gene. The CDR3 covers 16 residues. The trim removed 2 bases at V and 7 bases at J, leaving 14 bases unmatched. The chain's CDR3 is CASSFTGQGTPQEQYF. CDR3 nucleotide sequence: TGCGCCAGCAGCTTCACAGGACAGGGCACCCCCCAGGAGCAGTACTTC. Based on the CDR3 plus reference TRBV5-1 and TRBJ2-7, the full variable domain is KAGVTQTPRYLIKTRGQQVTLSCSPISGHRSVSWYQQTPGQGLQFLFEYFSETQRNKGNFPGRFSGRQFSNSRSEMNVSTLELGDSALYLCASSFTGQGTPQEQYFGPGTRLTVT.

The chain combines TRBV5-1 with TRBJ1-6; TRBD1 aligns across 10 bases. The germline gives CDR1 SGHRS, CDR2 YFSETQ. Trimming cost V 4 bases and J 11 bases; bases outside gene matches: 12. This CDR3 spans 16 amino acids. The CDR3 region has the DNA TGCGCCAGCAGCCTGCTAGGACAGGGGGAAAATCCACCCCTCCACTTT. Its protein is CASSLLGQGENPPLHF.

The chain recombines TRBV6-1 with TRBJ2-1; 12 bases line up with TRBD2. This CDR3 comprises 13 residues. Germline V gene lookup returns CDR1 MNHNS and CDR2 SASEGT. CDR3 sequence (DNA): TGTGTCTCGGGACTAGCGGGTTACAATGAGCAGTTCTTC. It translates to CVSGLAGYNEQFF.

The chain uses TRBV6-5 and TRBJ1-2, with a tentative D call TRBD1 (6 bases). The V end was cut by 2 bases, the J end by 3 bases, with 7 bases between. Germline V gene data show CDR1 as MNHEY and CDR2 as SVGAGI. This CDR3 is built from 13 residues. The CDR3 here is CASSYRQDYGYTF. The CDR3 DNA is TGTGCCAGCAGTTACAGACAGGACTATGGCTACACCTTC.

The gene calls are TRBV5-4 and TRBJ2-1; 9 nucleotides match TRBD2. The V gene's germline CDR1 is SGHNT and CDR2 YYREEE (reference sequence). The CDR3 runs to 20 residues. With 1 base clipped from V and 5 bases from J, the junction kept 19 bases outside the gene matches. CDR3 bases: TGTGCCAGCAGCTTGAGGGGGGGATTTCGGAAGACTAGCGGAGACAATGAGCAGTTCTTC. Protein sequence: CASSLRGGFRKTSGDNEQFF.